This T cell receptor (beta chain) was recorded in a study of CD8+ T cells in alopecia areata. Sequencing relied on a cDNA template that was reverse transcribed from extracted RNA. Clones were sequenced by immunoSEQ multiplex PCR, and TCRdb holds only the in-frame ones, with some missing. The data contain about 150,000 clones, 45% to 65% of them singletons. Treatment noted: oral pan-JAK inhibitor, 5-10 mg twice daily. As regards this clone: The antigen remains undetermined.

Findings and caveats of the study: Clarity of TCR sharing across patients fell short of that in mice, possibly HLA-related.

Germline values: CDR1 SGHDT, CDR2 YYEEEE. The CDR3 totals 17 residues. V lost 0 bases, J lost 2 bases, and 15 bases lay in between. This clonotype was sampled from a human donor with alopecia areata. This chain uses TRBV5-6 with TRBJ1-3; D unclear. The sample here was CD8+ T cells sorted from blood, taken at week 4, from a patient treated with tofacitinib. The CDR3, as DNA: TGTGCCAGCAGCTTGGAAGGTTACCCCGAAGCTGGAAACACCATATATTTT. It specifies CASSLEGYPEAGNTIYF.